This T cell receptor (beta chain) was recorded in a study of identical twins. Study-wide points: Cross-sectional statistics, not tracking of the same donors, supported the conclusions. High-abundance cord blood beta clonotypes had fewer insertions; memory repertoires showed none. Twin sharing of out-of-frame TCR alpha was underestimated by models in monozygotic pairs.

Per the germline V gene, CDR1 is SGHDT and CDR2 is YYEEEE. This CDR3 is 14 amino acids long. A universal primer site arose from template switching, and cDNA bore unique molecular identifiers. TCRdb passed the 5' RACE reads through MiXCR, listing each CDR3 protein once. Found here are fewer than 550,000 distinct CDR3 sequences, approximately 14% of them singletons; the top ten hold around 0.48%. This clonotype was seen more than once but under ten times. What it binds is unknown. At one end, the junction sequence differs from germline, possibly due to a read error. The sample was also reused in another study, on yellow fever vaccine responses in identical twins.

V is TRBV5-6 and J is TRBJ2-2, with D perhaps TRBD2 (5 bases). The clonotype originates from a woman younger than 30 in good health. Sequenced sample: CD4+ T cells sorted from blood. The CDR3 sequence: CASSLSGRTVELFF. The CDR3 DNA reads TGTGCCAGCAGCTTGAGTGGGAGAACCGTGGAGCTGTTTTTT.